The rows below give T cell receptor beta chains drawn from one sample of a study of blood T cells in healthy people across ages. In TCRdb, the 5' RACE reads were re-called with MiXCR into one record per CDR3 protein. Here the sample spans roughly 800,000 distinct CDR3 sequences, around 36% being singletons. The source material was blood. These receptors all stem from a man aged 18 to 30 in good health. Both conserved end residues are part of each CDR3. Each record gives: V gene, J gene, D gene, CDR3 protein. D genes are given only for firm matches.

>TRBV6-5|TRBJ1-1|-
CASSYKVGFDTEAFF
>TRBV7-7|TRBJ2-3|-
CASSLDQGADTQYF
>TRBV9|TRBJ2-3|TRBD2
CASSFAGTRISDTQYF
>TRBV20-1|TRBJ2-1|-
CSALRDAAYNEQFF
>TRBV27|-|-
CASSSPDNEQYF
>TRBV20-1|-|-
CSAYYDTYNEQYF
>TRBV12-3/TRBV12-4|TRBJ1-2|TRBD1
CASSPTLGTGALTF
>TRBV29-1|TRBJ1-1|-
CSVEPGYGTEAFF
>TRBV4-3|TRBJ1-4|-
CASSTLWTANEKLFF
>TRBV20-1|TRBJ2-7|-
CSARVSRDPTYEQYF
>TRBV12-3/TRBV12-4|TRBJ2-1|-
CASSPVSVGGGEYNEQFF
>TRBV20-1|TRBJ1-5|-
CSASGRNSRDQPQHF
>TRBV6-2/TRBV6-3|TRBJ1-2|-
CASSYVWEPRYTF
>TRBV4-1|TRBJ2-3|-
CASSQDPAVSTDTQYF
>TRBV29-1|TRBJ2-4|-
CSVEGPWNIQYF
>TRBV20-1|-|-
CSATRALGGYEQYF
>TRBV7-2|TRBJ2-1|TRBD2
CASSLEAATGGSYNEQFF
>TRBV20-1|TRBJ2-1|TRBD2
CSARDRLAASNEQFF
>TRBV30|TRBJ1-2|-
CAWSPGEAGYTF
>TRBV4-2|TRBJ2-1|-
CASSQVRTGRETQFF
>TRBV9|TRBJ2-2|TRBD2
CASSPRTSGADGELFF
>TRBV20-1|TRBJ2-3|-
CSANVRGTDTQYF
>TRBV20-1|TRBJ1-2|-
CSAKQGLNCGYTF
>TRBV25-1|TRBJ1-1|-
CASSGRGGAFGAFF
>TRBV12-3/TRBV12-4|TRBJ2-5|-
CASSPGPGVRYF
>TRBV7-2|TRBJ2-3|-
CASSVQGQDTQYF
>TRBV7-9|TRBJ1-2|TRBD1
CASTPLGGTGLNYGYTF
>TRBV7-2|TRBJ1-3|-
CASSLRHSSGNTIYF
>TRBV20-1|TRBJ1-5|-
CSARSGGGGDQPQHF
>TRBV11-2|TRBJ2-1|-
CASSLTGLPYNEQFF
>TRBV20-1|TRBJ1-2|-
CSASQPPSYGYTF
>TRBV20-1|TRBJ1-6|-
CSARVRGTIYNSPLHF
>TRBV4-3|TRBJ1-4|-
CASSQGRASTNEKLFF
>TRBV21-1|TRBJ2-7|-
CASSKRDSEQYF
>TRBV29-1|TRBJ2-3|TRBD1
CSVDTNGQGLRWTDTQYF
>TRBV5-1|TRBJ1-1|-
CASSLQRHTTEAFF
>TRBV7-8|TRBJ2-1|TRBD1
CASSLGTGGNSYNEQFF
>TRBV7-2|TRBJ2-1|-
CASSSRAGNEQFF
>TRBV5-5|TRBJ2-7|-
CASSRNRGGYEQYF
>TRBV10-3|TRBJ2-1|-
CAIRDTNEQFF
>TRBV20-1|TRBJ2-5|TRBD2
CSAGTSGGASEQYF
>TRBV27|TRBJ1-2|-
CASSLSGEYGYTF
>TRBV20-1|TRBJ2-7|-
CSASRLGRAVYEQYF
>TRBV7-9|TRBJ2-7|-
CASDPYNEQYF
>TRBV5-5|TRBJ1-1|TRBD1
CASSLDRGRVTEAFF
>TRBV7-2|TRBJ2-7|-
CASSLAHAQAYEQYF
>TRBV7-9|TRBJ2-3|TRBD1
CASSPRQGTSTDTQYF
>TRBV25-1|TRBJ2-2|-
CASSEPGVTGELFF
>TRBV5-5|-|-
CASSLHEGYEQYF
>TRBV5-1|TRBJ2-3|-
CASSLVEDSTDTQYF
>TRBV10-3|TRBJ1-1|-
CAISERTVNTEAFF
>TRBV7-6|TRBJ2-5|-
CASSLAGAVVTQYF
>TRBV4-1|TRBJ1-2|-
CASSRGSGYTF
>TRBV25-1|TRBJ2-5|-
CASSDRQVEPVRETQYF
>TRBV15|TRBJ2-3|-
CATSEQSTDTQYF
>TRBV28|TRBJ2-3|TRBD2
CASSPTSGRPDTQYF
>TRBV20-1|TRBJ2-3|-
CSAFALDISNTDTQYF
>TRBV10-3|TRBJ1-2|-
CAISDLHFLAGGYTF
>TRBV3-1|TRBJ1-5|-
CASSHSTGLGNQPQHF